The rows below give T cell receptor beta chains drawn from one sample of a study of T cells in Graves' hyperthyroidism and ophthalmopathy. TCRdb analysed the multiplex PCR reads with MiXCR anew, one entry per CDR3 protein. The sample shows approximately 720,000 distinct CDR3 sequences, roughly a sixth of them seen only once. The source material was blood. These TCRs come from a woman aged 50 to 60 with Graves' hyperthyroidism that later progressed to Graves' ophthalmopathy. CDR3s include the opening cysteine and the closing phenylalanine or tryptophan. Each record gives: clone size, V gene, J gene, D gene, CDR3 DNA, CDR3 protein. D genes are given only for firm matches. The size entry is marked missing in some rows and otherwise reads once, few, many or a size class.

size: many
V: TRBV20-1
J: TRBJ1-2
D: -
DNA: TGCAGTGCTAGAGACCCCGTTACAGACACCACCTTGGGCTACACCTTC
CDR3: CSARDPVTDTTLGYTF

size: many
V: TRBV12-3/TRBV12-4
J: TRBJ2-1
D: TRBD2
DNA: TGTGCCAGCAGTTTAACTAGCGGGGGTCGAGATGAGCAGTTCTTC
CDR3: CASSLTSGGRDEQFF

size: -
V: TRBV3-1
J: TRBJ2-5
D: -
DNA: TGTGCCAGCAGCACAGTCCTAGTCTTAGAGACCCAGTACTTC
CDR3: CASSTVLVLETQYF

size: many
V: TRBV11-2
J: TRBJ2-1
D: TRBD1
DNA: TGTGCCAGCAGCTTATTAGGGACAGGGAGCTATTTCCCAAAGGGTGAGCAGTTCTTC
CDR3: CASSLLGTGSYFPKGEQFF

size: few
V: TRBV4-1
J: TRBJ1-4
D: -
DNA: TGCGCCAGCAGCCATTGGGTGAAAAGTGCAACTAATGAAAAACTGTTTTTT
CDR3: CASSHWVKSATNEKLFF

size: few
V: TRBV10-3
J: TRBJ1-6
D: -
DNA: TGTGCCATCAGTGAACTGAGATTTAATTCACCCCTCCACTTT
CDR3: CAISELRFNSPLHF

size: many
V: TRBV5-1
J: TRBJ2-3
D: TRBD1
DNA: TGCGCCAGCAGCTCCGGGACAGGGGGTATTAGCACAGATACGCAGTATTTT
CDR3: CASSSGTGGISTDTQYF

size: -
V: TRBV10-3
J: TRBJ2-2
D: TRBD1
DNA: TGTGCCATCTCCACAGGGGAAGGAGACACCGGGGAGCTGTTTTTT
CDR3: CAISTGEGDTGELFF

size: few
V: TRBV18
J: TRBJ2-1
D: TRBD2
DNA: TGTGCCAGCTCACGGACTAGCGGCGATGAGCAGTTCTTC
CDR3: CASSRTSGDEQFF

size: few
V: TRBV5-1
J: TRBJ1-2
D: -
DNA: TGCGCCACCAGCTTTAACCAATCCCCAAAGTATGGCTACACCTTC
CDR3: CATSFNQSPKYGYTF

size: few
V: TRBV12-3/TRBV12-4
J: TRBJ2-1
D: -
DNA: TGTGCCAGCATCGACAGAAGCTCCTACAATGAGCAGTTCTTC
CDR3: CASIDRSSYNEQFF

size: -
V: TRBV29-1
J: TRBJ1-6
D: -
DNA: TGCAGCGTTGCTGAACAGGGCAATTCACCCCTCCACTTT
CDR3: CSVAEQGNSPLHF

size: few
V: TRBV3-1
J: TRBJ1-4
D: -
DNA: TGTGCCAGCAGTGACCTCGAGGACGTTAATGAAAAACTGTTTTTT
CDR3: CASSDLEDVNEKLFF

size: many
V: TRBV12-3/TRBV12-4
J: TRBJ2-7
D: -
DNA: TGTGCCAGCAGTTTTAGGGGAACCTCCTACGAGCAGTACTTC
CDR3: CASSFRGTSYEQYF

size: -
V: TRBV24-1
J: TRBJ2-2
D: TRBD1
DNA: TGTGCCACCAGTGATCCTGGACAGGGGGGGACCGGGGAGCTGTTTTTT
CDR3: CATSDPGQGGTGELFF

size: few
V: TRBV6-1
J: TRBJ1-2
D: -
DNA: TGTGCCAGCAGTGCATTCGAGAGGGTCCGGCATGGCTACACCTTC
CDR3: CASSAFERVRHGYTF

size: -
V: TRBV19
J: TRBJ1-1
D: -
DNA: TGTGCCAGTAGGATTAGGGGGTTGGATGAAGCTTTCTTT
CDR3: CASRIRGLDEAFF

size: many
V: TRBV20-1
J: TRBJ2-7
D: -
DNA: TGCAGTGCTAGGAGGTGGGGGAACGCCTACGAGCAGTACTTC
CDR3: CSARRWGNAYEQYF

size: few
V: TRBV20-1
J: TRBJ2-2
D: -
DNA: TGCAGTGCGAGCAGAGAAGAGAACACCGGGGAGCTGTTTTTT
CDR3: CSASREENTGELFF

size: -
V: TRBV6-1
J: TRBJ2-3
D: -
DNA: TGTGCCAGCAGTGAAGCTTCAAAGTTCAGGAGGGGGCGCGAAGATACGCAGTATTTT
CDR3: CASSEASKFRRGREDTQYF

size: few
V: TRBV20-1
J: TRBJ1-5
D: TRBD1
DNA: TGCAGTGCCCTAGGGGGAGACAGGGGACAGCCCCAGCATTTT
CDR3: CSALGGDRGQPQHF

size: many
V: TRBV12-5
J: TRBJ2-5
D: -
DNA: TGTGCTAGTGGCCTTATGTGGGGGCCCCAAGAGACCCAGTACTTC
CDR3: CASGLMWGPQETQYF

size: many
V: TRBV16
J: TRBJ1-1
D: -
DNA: TGTGCCAGCAGCCAATGGGGCGGCACTGAAGCTTTCTTT
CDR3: CASSQWGGTEAFF

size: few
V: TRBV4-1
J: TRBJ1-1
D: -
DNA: TGCGCCAGCAGCCCGTCCAGGGGTCGAGGGACTGAAGCTTTCTTT
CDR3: CASSPSRGRGTEAFF

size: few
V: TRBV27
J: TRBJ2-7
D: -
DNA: TGTGCCACTCAGAGGGCGAGAGGTGCCTACGAGCAGTACTTC
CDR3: CATQRARGAYEQYF

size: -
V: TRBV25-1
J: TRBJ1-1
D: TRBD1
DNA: TGTGACAGCAGTCATGCCGGGACAGCCGGCTGGAACACTGAAGCTTTCTTT
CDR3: CDSSHAGTAGWNTEAFF

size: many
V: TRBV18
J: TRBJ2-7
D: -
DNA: TGTGCCAGCTCACCACAGGCCCTCTCCTACGAGCAGTACTTC
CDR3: CASSPQALSYEQYF

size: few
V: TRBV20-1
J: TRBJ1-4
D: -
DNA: TGCAGTGGACTGGTCTGGGCTAATGAAAAACTGTTTTTT
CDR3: CSGLVWANEKLFF

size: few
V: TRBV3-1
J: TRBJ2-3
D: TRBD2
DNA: TGTGCCAGCAGCCAAGAGAGCTTGCGGGGGAGCACAGATACGCAGTATTTT
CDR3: CASSQESLRGSTDTQYF

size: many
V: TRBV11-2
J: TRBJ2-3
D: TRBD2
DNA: TGTGCCAGCAGCTCTAGCCTGGGGGGGGACACAGATACGCAGTATTTT
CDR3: CASSSSLGGDTDTQYF